This TCR beta chain was found in a study of beta chain features in type 1 diabetes. A few counts support this clone. The isolated RNA, all of it, was reverse transcribed, so expressed TCRB transcripts were what got sequenced. Assay: immunoSEQ multiplex PCR; the TCRdb copy retains only in-frame clones and omits some. The data hold about half a million clones, with about an eighth observed a single time. This TCR derives from a woman under 30 in good health. The specimen was naive CD4+ T cells from blood.

The CDR3 DNA reads TGTGCCAGCAGCAGGCGACAGGGCTCCTACAATGAGCAGTTCTTC. This codes for CASSRRQGSYNEQFF. The rearrangement links TRBV7-9 to TRBJ2-1, with 7 bases fitting TRBD1. Germline trimming cut 5 bases from V and 0 bases from J; bases unmatched to any gene: 4. This CDR3 region has 15 residues. Germline values: CDR1 SEHNR, CDR2 FQNEAQ (reference sequence).